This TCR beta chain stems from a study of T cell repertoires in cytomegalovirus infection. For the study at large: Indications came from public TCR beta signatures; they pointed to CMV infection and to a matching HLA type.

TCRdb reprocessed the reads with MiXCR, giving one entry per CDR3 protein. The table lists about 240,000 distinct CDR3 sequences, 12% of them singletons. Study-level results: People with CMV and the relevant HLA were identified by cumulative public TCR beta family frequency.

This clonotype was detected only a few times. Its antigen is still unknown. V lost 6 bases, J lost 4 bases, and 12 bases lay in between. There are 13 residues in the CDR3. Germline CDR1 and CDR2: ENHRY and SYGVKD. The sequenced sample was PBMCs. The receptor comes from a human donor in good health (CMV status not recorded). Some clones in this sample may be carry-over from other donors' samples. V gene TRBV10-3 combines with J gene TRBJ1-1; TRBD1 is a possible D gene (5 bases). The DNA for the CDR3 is TGTGCCATCAGGCGAGAGGGGAGCACTGAAGCTTTCTTT. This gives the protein CAIRREGSTEAFF.